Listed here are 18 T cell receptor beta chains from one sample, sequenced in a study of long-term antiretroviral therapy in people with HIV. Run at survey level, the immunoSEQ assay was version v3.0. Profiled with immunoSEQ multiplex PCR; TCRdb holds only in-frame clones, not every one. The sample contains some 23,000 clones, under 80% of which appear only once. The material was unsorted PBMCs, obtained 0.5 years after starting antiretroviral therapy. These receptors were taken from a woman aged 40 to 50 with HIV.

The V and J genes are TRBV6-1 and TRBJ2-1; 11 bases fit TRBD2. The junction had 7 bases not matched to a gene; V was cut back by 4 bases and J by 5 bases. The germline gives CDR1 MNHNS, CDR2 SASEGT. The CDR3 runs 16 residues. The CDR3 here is CASSGGLAEKNNEQFF. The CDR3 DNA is TGTGCCAGCAGTGGGGGACTAGCGGAGAAGAACAATGAGCAGTTCTTC.

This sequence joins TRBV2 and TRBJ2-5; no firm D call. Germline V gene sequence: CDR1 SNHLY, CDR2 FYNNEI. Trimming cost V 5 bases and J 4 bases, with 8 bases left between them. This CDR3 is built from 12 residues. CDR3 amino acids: CASSRLAETQYF. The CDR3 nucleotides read TGTGCCAGCAGTCGTTTGGCAGAGACCCAGTACTTC.

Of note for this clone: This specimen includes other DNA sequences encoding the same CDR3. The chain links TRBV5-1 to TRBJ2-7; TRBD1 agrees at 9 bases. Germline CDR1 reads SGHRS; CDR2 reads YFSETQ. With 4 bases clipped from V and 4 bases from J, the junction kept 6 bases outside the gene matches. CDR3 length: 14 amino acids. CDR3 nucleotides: TGCGCCAGCAGCCCGGGACAGGGCTTATACGAGCAGTACTTC. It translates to CASSPGQGLYEQYF.

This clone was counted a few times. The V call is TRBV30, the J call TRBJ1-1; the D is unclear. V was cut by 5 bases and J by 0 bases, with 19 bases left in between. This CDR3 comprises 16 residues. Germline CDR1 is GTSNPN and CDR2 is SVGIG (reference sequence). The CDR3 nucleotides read TGTGCCTGGGCGAGACTGCACAGCCGCATGAACACTGAAGCTTTCTTT. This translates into CAWARLHSRMNTEAFF.

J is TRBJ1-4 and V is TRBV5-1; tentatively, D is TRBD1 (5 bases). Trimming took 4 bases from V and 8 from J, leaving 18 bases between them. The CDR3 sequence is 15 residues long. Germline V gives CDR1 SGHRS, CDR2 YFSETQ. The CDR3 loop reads CASSDGGELWEKLFF. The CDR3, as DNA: TGCGCCAGCAGCGACGGGGGAGAGCTTTGGGAAAAACTGTTTTTT.

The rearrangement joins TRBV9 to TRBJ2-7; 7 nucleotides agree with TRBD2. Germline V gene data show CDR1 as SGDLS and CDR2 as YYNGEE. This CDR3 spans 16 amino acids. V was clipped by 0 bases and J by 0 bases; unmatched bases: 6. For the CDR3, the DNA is TGTGCCAGCAGCGTAGCTGGGCGGGAGAGCTCCTACGAGCAGTACTTC. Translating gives CASSVAGRESSYEQYF. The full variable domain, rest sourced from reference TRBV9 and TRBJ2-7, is DSGVTQTPKHLITATGQRVTLRCSPRSGDLSVYWYQQSLDQGLQFLIQYYNGEERAKGNILERFSAQQFPDLHSELNLSSLELGDSALYFCASSVAGRESSYEQYFGPGTRLTVT.

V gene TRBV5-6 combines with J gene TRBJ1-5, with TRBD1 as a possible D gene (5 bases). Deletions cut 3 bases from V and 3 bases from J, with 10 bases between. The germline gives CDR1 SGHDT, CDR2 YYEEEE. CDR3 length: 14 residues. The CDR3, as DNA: TGTGCCAGCAGCTCTGACAGATTCAATCAGCCCCAGCATTTT. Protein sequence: CASSSDRFNQPQHF.

CDR3 sequence (DNA): TGTGCCAGTGAAGGGAGGGTGAACGAAAAACTGTTTTTT. This sequence encodes CASEGRVNEKLFF. The gene calls are TRBV19 and TRBJ1-4; D gene unclear. CDR1 and CDR2 from the germline V gene are LNHDA and SQIVND (reference sequence). V gave up 8 bases and J gave up 8 bases, with 15 bases separating them. The CDR3 consists of 13 residues. The complete variable domain, with remaining parts taken from reference TRBV19 and TRBJ1-4, reads DGGITQSPKYLFRKEGQNVTLSCEQNLNHDAMYWYRQDPGQGLRLIYYSQIVNDFQKGDIAEGYSVSREKKESFPLTVTSAQKNPTAFYLCASEGRVNEKLFFGSGTQLSVL.

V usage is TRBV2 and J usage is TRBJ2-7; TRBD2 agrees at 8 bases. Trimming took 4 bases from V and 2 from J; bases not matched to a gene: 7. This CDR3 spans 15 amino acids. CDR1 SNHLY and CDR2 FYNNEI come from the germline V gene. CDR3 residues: CASSGGTSNPYEQYF. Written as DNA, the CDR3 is TGTGCCAGCAGTGGAGGGACTAGTAACCCCTACGAGCAGTACTTC.

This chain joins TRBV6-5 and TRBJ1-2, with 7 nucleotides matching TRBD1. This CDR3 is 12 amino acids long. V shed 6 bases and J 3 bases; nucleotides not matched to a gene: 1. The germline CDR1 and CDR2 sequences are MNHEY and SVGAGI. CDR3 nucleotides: TGTGCCAGCAGCGGGACAGACTATGGCTACACCTTC. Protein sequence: CASSGTDYGYTF.

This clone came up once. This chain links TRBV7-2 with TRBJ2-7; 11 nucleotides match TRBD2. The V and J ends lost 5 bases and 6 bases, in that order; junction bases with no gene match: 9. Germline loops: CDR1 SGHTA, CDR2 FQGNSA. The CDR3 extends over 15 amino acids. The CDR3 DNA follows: TGTGCCAGCAGCAAGGCGGGTAGCGGGGGGGGCGAGCAGTACTTC. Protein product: CASSKAGSGGGEQYF.

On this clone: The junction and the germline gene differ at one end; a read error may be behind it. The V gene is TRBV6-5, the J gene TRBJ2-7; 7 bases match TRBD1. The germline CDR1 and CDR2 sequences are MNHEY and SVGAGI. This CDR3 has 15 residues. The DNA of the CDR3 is TGTGCCAGCAGTTATAGGGGGCCACCCTCCGACGAGCAGTACTTC. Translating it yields CASSYRGPPSDEQYF.

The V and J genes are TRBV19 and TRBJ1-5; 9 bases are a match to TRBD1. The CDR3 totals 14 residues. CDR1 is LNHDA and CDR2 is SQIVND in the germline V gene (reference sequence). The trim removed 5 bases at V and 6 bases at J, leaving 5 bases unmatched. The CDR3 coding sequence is TGTGCCAGTAGTCCCACAGGGGGCAGTCAGCCCCAGCATTTT. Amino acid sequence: CASSPTGGSQPQHF.

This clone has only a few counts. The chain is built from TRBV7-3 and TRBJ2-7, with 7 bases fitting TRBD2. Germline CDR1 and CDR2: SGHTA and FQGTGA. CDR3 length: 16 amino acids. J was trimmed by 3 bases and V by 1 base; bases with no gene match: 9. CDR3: CASSLIPSGNRYEQYF. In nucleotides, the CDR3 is TGTGCCAGCAGCTTAATTCCCAGCGGGAACCGCTACGAGCAGTACTTC.

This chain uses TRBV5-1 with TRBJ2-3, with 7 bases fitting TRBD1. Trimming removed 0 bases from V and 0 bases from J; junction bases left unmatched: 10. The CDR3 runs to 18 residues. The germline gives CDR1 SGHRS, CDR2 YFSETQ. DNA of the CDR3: TGCGCCAGCAGCTTGGCCACGATCGGACAGGATAGCACAGATACGCAGTATTTT. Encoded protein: CASSLATIGQDSTDTQYF.

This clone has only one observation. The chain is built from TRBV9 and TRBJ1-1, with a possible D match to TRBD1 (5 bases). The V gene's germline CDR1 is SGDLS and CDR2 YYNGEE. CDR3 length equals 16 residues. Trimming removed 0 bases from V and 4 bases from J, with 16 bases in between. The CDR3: CASSVGGRDSSTEAFF. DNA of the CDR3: TGTGCCAGCAGCGTAGGGGGCAGGGATTCGAGCACTGAAGCTTTCTTT.

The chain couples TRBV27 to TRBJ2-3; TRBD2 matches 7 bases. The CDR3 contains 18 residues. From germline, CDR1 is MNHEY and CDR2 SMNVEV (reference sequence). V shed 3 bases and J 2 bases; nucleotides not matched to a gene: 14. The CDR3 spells CASSFSGGGLGYTDTQYF. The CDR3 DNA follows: TGTGCCAGCAGTTTTAGCGGCGGGGGTCTGGGCTACACAGATACGCAGTATTTT.

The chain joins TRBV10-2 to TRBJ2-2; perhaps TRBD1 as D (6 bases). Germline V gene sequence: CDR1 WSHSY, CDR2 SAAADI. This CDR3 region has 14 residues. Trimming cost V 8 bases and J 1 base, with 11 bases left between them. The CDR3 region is CASGLTGNTGELFF. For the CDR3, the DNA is TGCGCCAGCGGCCTGACAGGGAACACCGGGGAGCTGTTTTTT.